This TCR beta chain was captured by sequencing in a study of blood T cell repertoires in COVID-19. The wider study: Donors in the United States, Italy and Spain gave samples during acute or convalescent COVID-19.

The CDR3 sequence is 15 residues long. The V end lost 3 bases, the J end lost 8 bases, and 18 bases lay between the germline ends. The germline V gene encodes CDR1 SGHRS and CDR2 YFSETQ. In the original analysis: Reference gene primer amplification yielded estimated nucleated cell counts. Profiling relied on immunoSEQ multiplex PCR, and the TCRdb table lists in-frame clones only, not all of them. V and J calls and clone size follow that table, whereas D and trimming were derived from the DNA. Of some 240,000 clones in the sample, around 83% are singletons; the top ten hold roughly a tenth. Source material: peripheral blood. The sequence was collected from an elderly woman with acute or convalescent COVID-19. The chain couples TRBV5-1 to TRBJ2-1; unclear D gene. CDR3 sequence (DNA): TGCGCCAGCAGCTCGGTGGTATATTTACGGGATGAGCAGTTCTTC. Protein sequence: CASSSVVYLRDEQFF.